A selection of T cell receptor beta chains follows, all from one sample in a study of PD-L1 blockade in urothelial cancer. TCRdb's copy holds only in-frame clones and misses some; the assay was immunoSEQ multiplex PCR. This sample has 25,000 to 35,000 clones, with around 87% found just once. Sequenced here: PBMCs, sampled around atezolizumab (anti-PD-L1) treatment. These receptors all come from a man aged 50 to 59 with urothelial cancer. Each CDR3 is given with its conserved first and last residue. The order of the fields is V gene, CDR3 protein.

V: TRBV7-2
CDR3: CASSLNSLAGTYEQYF

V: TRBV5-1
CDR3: CASSLVVPRGGNEQFF

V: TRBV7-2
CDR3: CASSLETGGRNTIYF

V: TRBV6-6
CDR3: CASTLFTEAFF

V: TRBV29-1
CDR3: CSVEQAGEGTEAFF

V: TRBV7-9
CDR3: CASSQDYGYTF

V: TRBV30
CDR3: CAWSVLGRANYGYTF

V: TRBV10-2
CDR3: CASSERRGGPGELFF

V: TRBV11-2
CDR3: CASSPRGADSYEQYF

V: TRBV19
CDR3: CASSRVSPTPDTQYF

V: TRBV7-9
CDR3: CASSTQGEAFF

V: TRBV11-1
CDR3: CASSRGQGQNTEAFF

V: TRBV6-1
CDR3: CASSPTGVETQYF

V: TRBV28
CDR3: CATQPSANSYEQYF

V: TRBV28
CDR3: CASSSPWGLAGVKTQYF

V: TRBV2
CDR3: CASRSYGYTF

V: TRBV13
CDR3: CASSHEASGGWGTDTQYF

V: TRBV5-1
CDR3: CASGKTGGPNSPLHF

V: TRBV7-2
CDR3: CASSSLAGGGGYTF

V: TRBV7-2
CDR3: CASSLVGGWENQPQHF

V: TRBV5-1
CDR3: CASMAFSTGSYEQYF

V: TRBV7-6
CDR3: CASSLGASGSETQYF

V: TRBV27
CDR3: CASRPLRQGNYNSPLHF

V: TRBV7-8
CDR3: CASSNGLAWAGELFF

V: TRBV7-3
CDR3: CASSTSGRDTQYF

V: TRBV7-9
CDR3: CASSWGGGYEQYF

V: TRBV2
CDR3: CASSEWRGPNYGYTF

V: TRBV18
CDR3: CASSTGTEVYEQYF

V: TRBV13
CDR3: CASSLSGEAEQFF

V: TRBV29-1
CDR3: CSVDPAGFAFF

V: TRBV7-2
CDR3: CASSSTGSRGTEAFF

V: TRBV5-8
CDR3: CASSRTGMEAFF

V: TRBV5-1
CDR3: CASSLAGDNEQFF

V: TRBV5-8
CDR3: CASSLWPAYEQYF

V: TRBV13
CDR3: CASSLNGGGATETQYF

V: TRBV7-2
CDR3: CASAQGGKEYF

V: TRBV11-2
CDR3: CASSLGLAGVSEQYF

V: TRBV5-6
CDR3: CASSLGILAGVTLEQYF

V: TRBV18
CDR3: CASSHGTLNYNEQFF

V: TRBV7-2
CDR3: CASSLDVPGYSTNEKLFF

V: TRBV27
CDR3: CASNHDRVSYNEQFF

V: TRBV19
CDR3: CASSIMGQPYEQYF

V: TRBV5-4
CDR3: CASSLWAFTSGRVMNEQFF

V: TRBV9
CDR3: CASSAQGERTDTQYF

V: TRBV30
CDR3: CAWSDTGNQPQHF